This is a list of T cell receptor beta chains from one sample in a study of blood T cell repertoires in COVID-19. Clones were read by immunoSEQ multiplex PCR, and TCRdb kept only the in-frame ones, dropping some. The sample has 40,000 to 55,000 clones; roughly 83% are singletons. The sample consisted of peripheral blood. These receptors were taken from a man between 45 and 60 years old with active COVID-19. Each CDR3 is given with its conserved first and last residue. Fields, in order: J gene, clone size, V gene, D gene, CDR3 protein, CDR3 DNA. D genes are given only for firm matches. Where a row states a size, it is once, few, many or the class of an expanded clone; other rows omit it.

j_call: TRBJ1-2
clone_size: .
v_call: TRBV6-6
d_call: .
cdr3_aa: CASSYGGSYGYTF
cdr3_nt: TGTGCCAGCAGTTACGGAGGGAGCTATGGCTACACCTTC

j_call: TRBJ1-5
clone_size: .
v_call: TRBV19
d_call: .
cdr3_aa: CASSNSNRGNQPQHF
cdr3_nt: TGTGCCAGTAGTAATTCCAACAGGGGCAATCAGCCCCAGCATTTT

j_call: TRBJ2-1
clone_size: .
v_call: TRBV7-9
d_call: .
cdr3_aa: CASSLRDEVYNEQFF
cdr3_nt: TGTGCCAGCAGCTTAAGAGATGAGGTCTACAATGAGCAGTTCTTC

j_call: TRBJ1-5
clone_size: .
v_call: TRBV5-1
d_call: TRBD1
cdr3_aa: CASSISTGGEQPQHF
cdr3_nt: TGCGCCAGCAGCATATCGACAGGGGGCGAACAGCCCCAGCATTTT

j_call: TRBJ1-2
clone_size: .
v_call: TRBV6-5
d_call: TRBD1
cdr3_aa: CASRAGTGHYGYTF
cdr3_nt: TGTGCCAGCAGGGCGGGGACAGGGCACTATGGCTACACCTTC

j_call: TRBJ1-2
clone_size: few
v_call: TRBV6-5
d_call: .
cdr3_aa: CARSSGPGKDGYTF
cdr3_nt: TGTGCCAGGAGTAGCGGGCCAGGGAAAGACGGCTACACCTTC

j_call: TRBJ2-7
clone_size: .
v_call: TRBV2
d_call: .
cdr3_aa: CASRGGYEQYF
cdr3_nt: TGTGCCAGCAGAGGGGGCTACGAGCAGTACTTC

j_call: TRBJ2-5
clone_size: .
v_call: TRBV9
d_call: .
cdr3_aa: CASSGGGTLQETQYF
cdr3_nt: TGTGCCAGCAGCGGTGGGGGGACTCTCCAAGAGACCCAGTACTTC

j_call: TRBJ1-6
clone_size: .
v_call: TRBV7-6
d_call: .
cdr3_aa: CASSLDPDDNSPLHF
cdr3_nt: TGTGCCAGCAGCTTAGACCCAGATGATAATTCACCCCTCCACTTT

j_call: TRBJ2-3
clone_size: .
v_call: TRBV18
d_call: .
cdr3_aa: CASSPGTSTDTQYF
cdr3_nt: TGTGCCAGCTCACCTGGGACTAGCACAGATACGCAGTATTTT

j_call: TRBJ1-4
clone_size: .
v_call: TRBV18
d_call: TRBD1
cdr3_aa: CASSPLSGTGFGEKLFF
cdr3_nt: TGTGCCAGCTCACCCCTTAGCGGGACAGGGTTTGGTGAAAAACTGTTTTTT

j_call: TRBJ1-3
clone_size: .
v_call: TRBV28
d_call: .
cdr3_aa: CASRWGGSGNTIYF
cdr3_nt: TGTGCCAGTCGATGGGGGGGCAGTGGAAACACCATATATTTT

j_call: TRBJ2-7
clone_size: .
v_call: TRBV28
d_call: .
cdr3_aa: CASTHPEGQENSYEQYF
cdr3_nt: TGTGCCAGCACCCACCCGGAGGGGCAAGAGAACTCCTACGAGCAGTACTTC

j_call: TRBJ2-3
clone_size: .
v_call: TRBV10-1
d_call: .
cdr3_aa: CASRAAGSDTQYF
cdr3_nt: TGCGCCAGCAGGGCTGCCGGGTCAGATACGCAGTATTTT

j_call: TRBJ2-3
clone_size: .
v_call: TRBV9
d_call: TRBD2
cdr3_aa: CASSVGLAGNTDTQYF
cdr3_nt: TGTGCCAGCAGCGTCGGACTAGCGGGGAACACAGATACGCAGTATTTT

j_call: TRBJ2-7
clone_size: .
v_call: TRBV9
d_call: TRBD1
cdr3_aa: CASSPRTGHHEQYF
cdr3_nt: TGTGCCAGCAGCCCACGGACAGGGCACCACGAGCAGTACTTC

j_call: TRBJ2-5
clone_size: once
v_call: TRBV11-2
d_call: .
cdr3_aa: CASRSDGSQETQYF
cdr3_nt: TGTGCCAGCAGGAGCGATGGCAGCCAAGAGACCCAGTACTTC

j_call: TRBJ2-5
clone_size: .
v_call: TRBV28
d_call: TRBD2
cdr3_aa: CASSSAGLASETQYF
cdr3_nt: TGTGCCAGCAGTTCCGCCGGACTAGCTTCAGAGACCCAGTACTTC

j_call: TRBJ2-1
clone_size: .
v_call: TRBV6-5
d_call: TRBD2
cdr3_aa: CASSYSGGVYNEQFF
cdr3_nt: TGTGCCAGCAGTTACTCCGGGGGGGTATACAATGAGCAGTTCTTC

j_call: TRBJ1-2
clone_size: .
v_call: TRBV4-3
d_call: .
cdr3_aa: CASSQHSGEYGYTF
cdr3_nt: TGCGCCAGCAGCCAACATTCAGGGGAATATGGCTACACCTTC

j_call: TRBJ2-6
clone_size: .
v_call: TRBV10-3
d_call: TRBD2
cdr3_aa: CAISESGGAGANVLTF
cdr3_nt: TGTGCCATCAGTGAGTCGGGGGGGGCTGGGGCCAACGTCCTGACTTTC

j_call: TRBJ1-1
clone_size: .
v_call: TRBV10-3
d_call: .
cdr3_aa: CAIRLQTHTEAFF
cdr3_nt: TGTGCCATCAGGTTGCAAACTCACACTGAAGCTTTCTTT

j_call: TRBJ2-5
clone_size: .
v_call: TRBV6-5
d_call: TRBD1
cdr3_aa: CATDREGYYVETQYF
cdr3_nt: TGTGCCACCGACAGGGAAGGTTATTACGTAGAGACCCAGTACTTC

j_call: TRBJ2-5
clone_size: .
v_call: TRBV5-1
d_call: TRBD2
cdr3_aa: CASSSQAGGGETQYF
cdr3_nt: TGCGCCAGCAGCTCGCAGGCGGGGGGAGGAGAGACCCAGTACTTC

j_call: TRBJ2-7
clone_size: .
v_call: TRBV11-2
d_call: .
cdr3_aa: CASSLGGNEQYF
cdr3_nt: TGTGCCAGCAGCTTAGGAGGTAACGAGCAGTACTTC

j_call: TRBJ2-7
clone_size: .
v_call: TRBV5-4
d_call: TRBD1
cdr3_aa: CASSWGTGAPYEQYF
cdr3_nt: TGTGCCAGCAGCTGGGGAACAGGGGCTCCCTACGAGCAGTACTTC

j_call: TRBJ1-6
clone_size: .
v_call: TRBV21-1
d_call: .
cdr3_aa: CASSKWGDRESSYNSPLHF
cdr3_nt: TGTGCCAGCAGCAAATGGGGGGACAGGGAAAGCTCCTATAATTCACCCCTCCACTTT

j_call: TRBJ1-5
clone_size: .
v_call: TRBV6-1
d_call: .
cdr3_aa: CASSELVLGGQPQHF
cdr3_nt: TGTGCCAGCAGTGAATTAGTCCTGGGGGGTCAGCCCCAGCATTTT

j_call: TRBJ2-3
clone_size: .
v_call: TRBV2
d_call: TRBD1
cdr3_aa: CASTKRDRTSTDTQYF
cdr3_nt: TGTGCCAGCACAAAAAGGGACAGAACTAGCACAGATACGCAGTATTTT

j_call: TRBJ1-5
clone_size: .
v_call: TRBV7-2
d_call: TRBD1
cdr3_aa: CASSAQGVSNQPQHF
cdr3_nt: TGTGCCAGCAGCGCGCAGGGGGTTAGCAATCAGCCCCAGCATTTT

j_call: TRBJ2-7
clone_size: .
v_call: TRBV27
d_call: TRBD1
cdr3_aa: CASSFQGAHGYEQYF
cdr3_nt: TGTGCCAGCAGTTTTCAGGGGGCGCATGGATACGAGCAGTACTTC

j_call: TRBJ1-2
clone_size: .
v_call: TRBV29-1
d_call: .
cdr3_aa: CSVDGGGGTDGYTF
cdr3_nt: TGCAGCGTTGACGGTGGGGGAGGGACGGATGGCTACACCTTC

j_call: TRBJ2-7
clone_size: few
v_call: TRBV6-5
d_call: TRBD1
cdr3_aa: CASSYSARTGVYEQYF
cdr3_nt: TGTGCCAGCAGTTACTCGGCCAGGACAGGAGTCTACGAGCAGTACTTC

j_call: TRBJ1-5
clone_size: .
v_call: TRBV7-2
d_call: .
cdr3_aa: CASSLDYNQPQHF
cdr3_nt: TGTGCCAGCAGCTTAGATTACAATCAGCCCCAGCATTTT

j_call: TRBJ2-1
clone_size: medium-sized
v_call: TRBV27
d_call: TRBD2
cdr3_aa: CASSLGTGLAEQFF
cdr3_nt: TGTGCCAGCAGTCTAGGCACGGGACTAGCGGAGCAGTTCTTC

j_call: TRBJ2-7
clone_size: .
v_call: TRBV18
d_call: TRBD2
cdr3_aa: CASSRLAGEQYF
cdr3_nt: TGTGCCAGCTCACGACTAGCTGGCGAGCAGTACTTC

j_call: TRBJ2-7
clone_size: .
v_call: TRBV5-6
d_call: TRBD1
cdr3_aa: CASSQGMRYEQYF
cdr3_nt: TGTGCCAGTTCACAGGGGATGCGTTACGAGCAGTACTTC